These 22 T cell receptor beta chains came from one sample sequenced in a study of cytomegalovirus exposure and HLA in healthy donors. The data were produced by immunoSEQ multiplex PCR, yet TCRdb's version contains in-frame clones alone and is incomplete. In the table there are 110,000 or so clones, around 88% of which are singletons. The sample comprised PBMCs. The source is a man aged 18 to 29 in good health and CMV-seronegative.

The J gene is TRBJ2-1, the V gene TRBV27; D perhaps matches TRBD2 (7 bases). The V gene lost 5 bases and the J gene lost 2 bases, with 13 bases spanning the gap. Germline lookup yields CDR1 MNHEY and CDR2 SMNVEV (reference sequence). This CDR3 is built from 15 residues. As DNA, the CDR3 is TGTGCCAGCAGTATGGACAGCGGGGCCTACAATGAGCAGTTCTTC. Encoded protein: CASSMDSGAYNEQFF.

This chain connects TRBV11-2 to TRBJ2-1, with D maybe TRBD2 (6 bases). V was cut by 1 base and J by 9 bases, with 10 bases left in between. This CDR3 comprises 13 residues. From germline, CDR1 is SGHAT and CDR2 FQNNGV. The CDR3 protein is CASSLAQGLEQFF. In DNA, the CDR3 is TGTGCCAGCAGCTTAGCGCAGGGACTTGAGCAGTTCTTC.

V gene TRBV21-1 combines with J gene TRBJ2-3; TRBD1 reflects the table's D call only, with no check against the DNA. TRBV21-1 is reported as a pseudogene. The CDR3 runs 16 residues. CDR3 sequence (DNA): TGTGCCAGCAGCGCCCTACCGGGACAGGGGGGGGATACGCAGTATTTT. Its protein is CASSALPGQGGDTQYF.

This chain joins TRBV4-2 and TRBJ2-1; TRBD2 matches 10 bases. V lost 2 bases, J lost 6 bases, and 7 bases stayed unmatched. Germline V gives CDR1 LGHNA, CDR2 YNFKEQ. This CDR3 has 16 amino acids. The CDR3 here is CASSQFSGGAPNEQFF. The CDR3 nucleotides are TGTGCCAGCAGCCAATTCAGCGGGGGGGCCCCCAATGAGCAGTTCTTC.

The chain links TRBV27 to TRBJ2-1; 7 bases align to TRBD2. V shed 3 bases and J 0 bases; nucleotides not matched to a gene: 5. In germline, CDR1 is MNHEY, CDR2 SMNVEV (reference sequence). This CDR3 comprises 16 residues. Here the CDR3 reads CASSFILADSYNEQFF. CDR3 nucleotides: TGTGCCAGCAGTTTTATCCTAGCGGACTCCTACAATGAGCAGTTCTTC.

V gene TRBV4-1 combines with J gene TRBJ2-7; D is perhaps TRBD1 (5 bases). The CDR3 covers 16 residues. Trimming cost V 0 bases and J 4 bases, with 16 bases left between them. Looked up from germline, CDR1 is MGHRA and CDR2 is YSYEKL. The CDR3 reads CASSQEGPQEGYEQYF. Written as DNA, the CDR3 is TGCGCCAGCAGCCAAGAAGGCCCACAGGAAGGGTACGAGCAGTACTTC.

Concerning this clone: Mismatch with germline at one junction end may stem from a read error. The chain recombines TRBV2 with TRBJ1-5, with 8 bases lining up with TRBD1. The CDR3 has 16 amino acids. The germline CDR1 and CDR2 sequences are SNHLY and FYNNEI. This CDR3 is CASSEDYRGSGQPQHF. CDR3 nucleotide sequence: TGTGCCAGCAGCGAAGATTACAGGGGGTCGGGTCAGCCCCAGCATTTT.

The chain employs TRBV12-2 and TRBJ2-5; no DNA check was done on the table's D call, TRBD2. TRBV12-2 is a pseudogene segment. The CDR3 extends over 16 amino acids. The CDR3, as DNA: TGTGCAAGTCTCCCCTCTAGCGGGAGGGCCGGGGAGACCCAGTACTTC. Protein: CASLPSSGRAGETQYF.

This clone has only one observation. The rearrangement joins TRBV6-5 to TRBJ2-5; D is perhaps TRBD2 (5 bases). This CDR3 has 15 residues. Germline assignment: CDR1 MNHEY and CDR2 SVGAGI. V shed 0 bases and J shed 2 bases, with 10 bases lying between them. CDR3 DNA: TGTGCCAGCAGTTACTCGACGGGATCGCAAGAGACCCAGTACTTC. Its protein is CASSYSTGSQETQYF.

V gene TRBV11-3 combines with J gene TRBJ2-7, with 8 bases fitting TRBD1. Germline V gene lookup returns CDR1 SGHNT and CDR2 YENEEA. The CDR3 runs to 12 residues. V was pared by 4 bases and J by 5 bases, with 1 base of the junction left unmatched. The CDR3 is CASSSGQDEQYF. The CDR3, as DNA: TGTGCCAGCAGCTCGGGACAGGACGAGCAGTACTTC.

This clone was picked up a small number of times. The rearrangement links TRBV5-4 to TRBJ1-1; TRBD1 is a possible D gene (6 bases). Germline CDR1 reads SGHNT; CDR2 reads YYREEE (reference sequence). The CDR3 extends over 12 amino acids. V lost 4 bases to trimming and J lost 11 bases, with 15 bases between them. As DNA, the CDR3 is TGTGCCAGCAGCCATGCAGGGGCGAAGGCTTTCTTT. Protein: CASSHAGAKAFF.

This clone was recorded at least ten times. This CDR3 reads CASSQNTDVPNEQFF. The DNA for the CDR3 is TGTGCCAGCAGCCAGAATACAGACGTACCAAATGAGCAGTTCTTC. J is TRBJ2-1 and V is TRBV4-2; D call uncertain. This CDR3 contains 15 residues. Germline-derived CDR1 and CDR2 are LGHNA and YNFKEQ. V was cut by 3 bases and J by 7 bases, with 16 bases left in between.

V is TRBV28 and J is TRBJ1-2; the match to TRBD1 covers 7 bases. There are 14 residues in the CDR3. Germline-derived CDR1 and CDR2 are MDHEN and SYDVKM. V lost 6 bases, J lost 4 bases, and 8 bases stayed unmatched. The DNA of the CDR3 is TGTGCCAGCAGCTTGACAGGGTTCGGCTATGGCTACACCTTC. This codes for CASSLTGFGYGYTF.

This clone was detected once. The chain carries TRBV5-4 and TRBJ2-1; the match to TRBD1 covers 9 bases. Per germline, CDR1 SGHNT and CDR2 YYREEE (reference sequence). Losses at the gene ends were 4 bases for V and 5 bases for J; bases not matched to a gene: 10. The CDR3 totals 16 residues. CDR3 DNA sequence: TGTGCCAGCAGCCCGGGAGTGGACAGGGGAAACAATGAGCAGTTCTTC. Protein sequence: CASSPGVDRGNNEQFF.

The gene calls are TRBV25-1 and TRBJ1-1; tentative D call: TRBD1 (6 bases). The length of the CDR3 is 12 residues. Germline values: CDR1 MGHDK, CDR2 SYGVNS. The V end was cut by 4 bases, the J end by 11 bases, with 14 bases between. The CDR3 spells CASSVGAFEAFF. The CDR3 DNA is TGTGCCAGCAGTGTGGGGGCGTTTGAGGCTTTCTTT. The full variable domain, its missing parts supplied by reference TRBV25-1 and TRBJ1-1, is EADIYQTPRYLVIGTGKKITLECSQTMGHDKMYWYQQDPGMELHLIHYSYGVNSTEKGDLSSESTVSRIRTEHFPLTLESARPSHTSQYLCASSVGAFEAFFGQGTRLTVV.

The V and J genes are TRBV30 and TRBJ2-1; D possibly corresponds to TRBD2 (6 bases). V lost 5 bases, J lost 0 bases, and 11 bases lay in between. Germline CDR1 GTSNPN, CDR2 SVGIG (reference sequence). CDR3 length: 14 residues. CDR3 bases: TGTGCCTGGGGGGGGAGTAGCTCCTACAATGAGCAGTTCTTC. Protein: CAWGGSSSYNEQFF. The variable domain in full, completed from reference TRBV30 and TRBJ2-1, reads SQTIHQWPATLVQPVGSPLSLECTVEGTSNPNLYWYRQAAGRGLQLLFYSVGIGQISSEVPQNLSASRPQDRQFILSSKKLLLSDSGFYLCAWGGSSSYNEQFFGPGTRLTVL.

The chain is built from TRBV6-1 and TRBJ1-1, with TRBD1 matching over 9 bases. This CDR3 is 14 amino acids long. From germline, CDR1 is MNHNS and CDR2 SASEGT. The V and J ends lost 6 bases and 1 base, in that order; junction bases with no gene match: 3. In nucleotides, the CDR3 is TGTGCCAGCAGAGGGACAGGGCAGAACACTGAAGCTTTCTTT. This codes for CASRGTGQNTEAFF.

The chain is built from TRBV5-1 and TRBJ2-5; 7 nucleotides match TRBD2. This CDR3 comprises 15 residues. The junction had 7 bases not matched to a gene; V was cut back by 0 bases and J by 5 bases. From germline, CDR1 is SGHRS and CDR2 YFSETQ. As DNA, the CDR3 is TGCGCCAGCAGCTTGGTGCCTAGCGGCAGGGAGACCCAGTACTTC. It encodes CASSLVPSGRETQYF. Complete variable domain (other parts from reference TRBV5-1 and TRBJ2-5): KAGVTQTPRYLIKTRGQQVTLSCSPISGHRSVSWYQQTPGQGLQFLFEYFSETQRNKGNFPGRFSGRQFSNSRSEMNVSTLELGDSALYLCASSLVPSGRETQYFGPGTRLLVL.

The chain is built from TRBV9 and TRBJ2-2; D gene uncertain. V was clipped by 4 bases and J by 4 bases, with 11 bases between them. This CDR3 has 14 residues. Germline V gene lookup returns CDR1 SGDLS and CDR2 YYNGEE. CDR3 in amino acids: CASSLRSSTGELFF. The CDR3, as DNA: TGTGCCAGCAGCCTCCGCTCTAGCACCGGGGAGCTGTTTTTT.

This CDR3 reads CASSLPGSKNIQYF. DNA for the CDR3: TGTGCCAGCAGTCTTCCAGGGTCCAAAAACATTCAGTACTTC. The chain links TRBV6-5 to TRBJ2-4, with a weak D call TRBD1 (5 bases). Germline assignment: CDR1 MNHEY and CDR2 SVGAGI. V shed 5 bases and J shed 2 bases, with 10 bases lying between them. The CDR3 is 14 amino acids.

The chain has TRBV7-9 and TRBJ2-1, with 11 positions matching TRBD2. The CDR3 is made up of 17 amino acids. Germline assignment: CDR1 SEHNR and CDR2 FQNEAQ (reference sequence). V shed 2 bases and J 4 bases; nucleotides not matched to a gene: 7. For the CDR3, the DNA is TGTGCCAGCAGCTTAAGGCTAGCGGGGGGCCAATACAATGAGCAGTTCTTC. It specifies CASSLRLAGGQYNEQFF.

V is TRBV7-9 and J is TRBJ2-2; 9 bases match TRBD1. V lost 4 bases to trimming and J lost 7 bases; unmatched junction nucleotides: 7. The length of the CDR3 is 15 residues. CDR1 is SEHNR, CDR2 FQNEAQ, per germline (reference sequence). The CDR3 reads CASSSGDRVGGELFF. In DNA form, the CDR3 reads TGTGCCAGCAGCTCCGGGGACAGGGTTGGCGGGGAGCTGTTTTTT.